This entry features one T cell receptor (beta chain) sequence. Its target is unknown. Profiled with immunoSEQ multiplex PCR; TCRdb holds only in-frame clones, not every one. The sample consists of 150,000 to 250,000 clones, over 85% of them appearing once. This sample was included in a study of T cell responses to AZD1222 COVID-19 vaccine. Unmatched junction bases numbered 12, after V lost 4 bases and J lost 7 bases. Per germline, CDR1 KGHDR and CDR2 SFDVKD. This CDR3 region has 16 residues. Notes on the study in general: After two AZD1222 doses, spike-specific TCR breadth and depth rose versus day 0. Donors were chiefly white British, with a greater number of females, and clonal diversity was perhaps underestimated.

J is TRBJ2-1 and V is TRBV24-1, with TRBD1 identical over 7 bases. The clonotype was recovered from an adult who received the AZD1222 COVID-19 vaccine. Here the sequenced sample was peripheral blood, taken 28 days after the second AZD1222 dose. The CDR3 loop is CATSEPTGDLRNEQFF. The CDR3 nucleotides are TGTGCCACCAGTGAACCAACAGGGGACCTAAGAAATGAGCAGTTCTTC.